This T cell receptor (beta chain) was captured by sequencing in a study of circulating CD8 cells and anti-PD-1 response in melanoma. Turning to the study itself: Patients received intravenous nivolumab, 3 mg/kg, every 2 weeks.

Live CD3+CD8+TCRalphabeta+ cells were sorted into four subsets by PD-1 and/or TIGIT. The CDR3 runs to 16 residues. The J segment lost 4 bases and the V segment lost 1 base, leaving 8 bases of the junction unmatched. Looked up from germline, CDR1 is LGHDT and CDR2 is YNNKEL (reference sequence). The QIAseq Immune Repertoire TCR panel built the libraries from approximately 15 ng of total RNA. TCRdb re-derived calls from the reads in MiXCR, one entry per CDR3 protein. This table has under 400 distinct CDR3 sequences, 10% to 12% appearing once. The sample holds a few counts of this clonotype. The specimen was CD8+ T cells from PBMCs, collected at baseline or after one month of anti-PD-1 therapy (not recorded which). The chain combines TRBV3-1 with TRBJ2-3; TRBD1 agrees at 7 bases. The sequence was obtained from a human donor with melanoma. The CDR3 DNA follows: TGTGCCAGCAGCCAAGTGGACGGGCAGGGGGCAGATACGCAGTATTTT. Residues: CASSQVDGQGADTQYF.